This passage covers 18 T cell receptor beta chains from one sample sequenced in a study of blood T cell repertoires in COVID-19. The method was immunoSEQ multiplex PCR; TCRdb's version includes in-frame clones alone and lacks a portion of them. There are over 85,000 clones in the sample; roughly 77% occur only once, and about a quarter lies in the top ten. Input material: peripheral blood. These receptors were taken from a human donor in a cohort sampled during active COVID-19.

The CDR3 protein is CASSPSSGSGDTQYF. CDR3 nucleotide sequence: TGCGCCAGCAGCCCCTCTAGCGGGAGTGGGGATACGCAGTATTTT. V usage is TRBV5-1 and J usage is TRBJ2-3, with 10 bases aligning to TRBD2. V trimming: 4 bases; J trimming: 6 bases; junction bases outside the gene matches: 8. The CDR3 is made up of 15 amino acids. CDR1 SGHRS and CDR2 YFSETQ come from the germline V gene.

In this sample, this clone turned up once. The chain recombines TRBV2 with TRBJ1-1, with 7 bases identical to TRBD1. With 6 bases clipped from V and 1 base from J, the junction kept 5 bases outside the gene matches. Germline V gene data show CDR1 as SNHLY and CDR2 as FYNNEI. The CDR3 covers 14 residues. The DNA of the CDR3 is TGTGCCAGCAGCCCCGGGACAGAGAACACTGAAGCTTTCTTT. The encoded protein is CASSPGTENTEAFF.

The J gene is TRBJ2-1, the V gene TRBV9, with D maybe TRBD2 (5 bases). Germline CDR1 and CDR2: SGDLS and YYNGEE. This CDR3 comprises 15 residues. V was cut by 4 bases and J by 7 bases, with 18 bases left in between. This CDR3 is CASSPGLTQENEQFF. The CDR3 DNA is TGTGCCAGCAGCCCTGGACTGACTCAAGAAAATGAGCAGTTCTTC.

This clone was seen more than once but under ten times. J is TRBJ2-1 and V is TRBV5-4, with D hard to call. The CDR3 loop spans 14 amino acids. Looked up from germline, CDR1 is SGHNT and CDR2 is YYREEE (reference sequence). The ends were cut back, 0 bases at V and 5 bases at J, with 9 bases in the middle. The CDR3 DNA sequence: TGTGCCAGCAGCTTGGAACTTTCCGACAATGAGCAGTTCTTC. Translating gives CASSLELSDNEQFF.

The chain uses TRBV28 and TRBJ2-7, with D tentatively TRBD2 (7 bases). Germline V lookup: CDR1 MDHEN, CDR2 SYDVKM. V dropped 2 bases and J dropped 7 bases, with 21 bases sitting between them. This CDR3 comprises 16 residues. In DNA form, the CDR3 reads TGTGCCAGCAGTTTAGGAGGGGGGGTTACATCAACGGAGCAGTACTTC. As protein: CASSLGGGVTSTEQYF. The whole variable domain, remainder taken from reference TRBV28 and TRBJ2-7, is DVKVTQSSRYLVKRTGEKVFLECVQDMDHENMFWYRQDPGLGLRLIYFSYDVKMKEKGDIPEGYSVSREKKERFSLILESASTNQTSMYLCASSLGGGVTSTEQYFGPGTRLTVT.

V and J are TRBV7-9 and TRBJ1-1; TRBD1 might be the D (5 bases). Germline V gene sequence: CDR1 SEHNR, CDR2 FQNEAQ (reference sequence). V was pared by 8 bases and J by 4 bases, with 17 bases between. This CDR3 has 14 residues. CDR3 loop: CASQLSLQGTEAFF. The DNA for the CDR3 is TGTGCCAGCCAGCTTAGTTTGCAGGGCACTGAAGCTTTCTTT.

The rearrangement links TRBV6-5 to TRBJ2-5, with TRBD2 matching 12 bases. Germline-derived CDR1 and CDR2 are MNHEY and SVGAGI. The CDR3 is 14 amino acids. After removal of 6 bases from V and 3 bases from J, the junction contained 2 bases not matched to a gene. The CDR3 DNA reads as TGTGCCAGCAGCCGACTAGCGGGAGAAGAGACCCAGTACTTC. Amino acids: CASSRLAGEETQYF.

J is TRBJ2-2 and V is TRBV6-1; 7 bases match TRBD2. Looked up from germline, CDR1 is MNHNS and CDR2 is SASEGT. With 2 bases clipped from V and 6 bases from J, the junction kept 9 bases outside the gene matches. The length of the CDR3 is 16 residues. The CDR3 region has the DNA TGTGCCAGCAGTGAACCGAGAGGACTAGGTTCCGGGGAGCTGTTTTTT. This sequence encodes CASSEPRGLGSGELFF.

The sample holds one count of this clone. V gene TRBV28 combines with J gene TRBJ1-4; a possible D gene is TRBD1 (5 bases). The CDR3 loop spans 14 amino acids. V was pared by 4 bases and J by 8 bases, with 14 bases between. CDR1 is MDHEN, CDR2 SYDVKM, per germline. The CDR3 loop is CASSSGTGEEKLFF. The CDR3 bases are TGTGCCAGCAGTTCCGGGACGGGAGAAGAAAAACTGTTTTTT.

The V gene is TRBV7-3, the J gene TRBJ2-1; 9 nucleotides agree with TRBD2. V shed 1 base and J 8 bases; nucleotides not matched to a gene: 6. CDR1 and CDR2 from the germline V gene are SGHTA and FQGTGA. This CDR3 contains 15 residues. The CDR3 region has the DNA TGTGCCAGCAGCTTAAACGCGGGAGGGTTTGATGAGCAGTTCTTC. Amino acid sequence: CASSLNAGGFDEQFF. The full variable domain, rest sourced from reference TRBV7-3 and TRBJ2-1, is GAGVSQTPSNKVTEKGKYVELRCDPISGHTALYWYRQSLGQGPEFLIYFQGTGAADDSGLPNDRFFAVRPEGSVSTLKIQRTERGDSAVYLCASSLNAGGFDEQFFGPGTRLTVL.

The rearrangement uses TRBV5-1 and TRBJ2-5, with 7 bases lining up with TRBD1. This CDR3 contains 14 residues. Germline-derived CDR1 and CDR2 are SGHRS and YFSETQ. The V segment lost 2 bases and the J segment 5 bases; nucleotides outside the gene matches: 6. The CDR3 region has the DNA TGCGCCAGCAGCTTTGACAGGGCTCGGGAGACCCAGTACTTC. This encodes CASSFDRARETQYF.

The chain links TRBV9 to TRBJ1-5; D remains unclear. CDR1 is SGDLS, CDR2 YYNGEE, per germline. With 0 bases removed from V and 0 bases from J, the gap between germline ends came to 7 bases. The CDR3 loop spans 15 amino acids. CDR3 in DNA: TGTGCCAGCAGCGTAGGACTGGGTAGCAATCAGCCCCAGCATTTT. This encodes CASSVGLGSNQPQHF.

The chain couples TRBV28 to TRBJ2-1; no reliable D call. Germline V gene data show CDR1 as MDHEN and CDR2 as SYDVKM. Trimming took 7 bases from V and 3 from J, leaving 4 bases between them. The CDR3 is made up of 11 amino acids. CDR3 sequence (DNA): TGTGCCAGCACTTACTACAATGAGCAGTTCTTC. This codes for CASTYYNEQFF.

The chain joins TRBV27 to TRBJ2-7, with 9 bases fitting TRBD2. The germline V gene has CDR1 MNHEY and CDR2 SMNVEV (reference sequence). This CDR3 has 14 amino acids. Unmatched junction bases numbered 2, after V lost 3 bases and J lost 2 bases. In nucleotides, the CDR3 is TGTGCCAGCAGTTTTGCGGGAGGGCCCTACGAGCAGTACTTC. Translated: CASSFAGGPYEQYF.

The chain employs TRBV2 and TRBJ1-1, with 9 positions matching TRBD1. Germline CDR1 SNHLY, CDR2 FYNNEI. This CDR3 has 14 amino acids. Germline trimming cut 6 bases from V and 5 bases from J; bases unmatched to any gene: 7. CDR3 amino acids: CASSDETGGTEAFF. CDR3 coding DNA: TGTGCCAGCAGCGATGAGACAGGGGGTACTGAAGCTTTCTTT.

Here the CDR3 DNA reads TGTGCCACCAGTGATTCCGGACAGTACTACGAGCAGTACTTC. Its translation is CATSDSGQYYEQYF. J is TRBJ2-7 and V is TRBV24-1; the D gene is possibly TRBD1 (6 bases). The CDR3 covers 14 residues. V shed 2 bases and J shed 3 bases, with 10 bases lying between them. Germline values: CDR1 KGHDR, CDR2 SFDVKD.

The chain couples TRBV7-8 to TRBJ1-5; unclear D gene. This CDR3 comprises 13 residues. Germline V gene data show CDR1 as SGHVS and CDR2 as FQNEAQ. Trimming removed 5 bases from V and 3 bases from J, with 8 bases in between. In nucleotides, the CDR3 is TGTGCCAGCAGCCCACAAGACAATCAGCCCCAGCATTTT. It specifies CASSPQDNQPQHF.

The V call is TRBV19, the J call TRBJ2-7, with 7 bases fitting TRBD1. Germline assignment: CDR1 LNHDA and CDR2 SQIVND (reference sequence). The CDR3 contains 17 residues. With 6 bases clipped from V and 1 base from J, the junction kept 15 bases outside the gene matches. Here the CDR3 reads CASSPKGWQGESYEQYF. Here the CDR3 DNA reads TGTGCCAGTAGCCCTAAAGGCTGGCAGGGGGAGTCCTACGAGCAGTACTTC.